This T cell receptor (beta chain) was recovered during a study of spatial heterogeneity in lung cancer. As to time point: sample taken at primary tumor resection. This clonotype has just a few counts. Its antigen is not identified. Study conclusions and caveats: Higher tumor mutation counts went along with higher counts of expanded intratumoral alpha and beta TCRs.

Germline CDR1 is SGDLS and CDR2 is YYNGEE. The CDR3 totals 15 residues. V shed 4 bases and J shed 4 bases, with 18 bases lying between them. Each CDR3 protein is one row after TCRdb ran MiXCR on the 5' RACE reads. Of 20,000 to 25,000 distinct CDR3 sequences in the sample, around 9.2% are singletons; the top ten hold over 7.5%. The V and J genes are TRBV9 and TRBJ2-7; a possible D gene is TRBD1 (6 bases). This clonotype was sampled from a male donor with early-stage non-small cell lung cancer. This material consisted of lung tumor tissue, taken at surgery. The CDR3 DNA reads as TGTGCCAGCAGCCTTACAGGGATCCCGGGGTACGAGCAGTACTTC. Amino acid sequence: CASSLTGIPGYEQYF.